Listed below are T cell receptor beta chains from one sample, sequenced in a study of blood T cell repertoires in COVID-19. Sequencing was performed with immunoSEQ multiplex PCR; in TCRdb, only in-frame clones are kept and a portion is missing. The table records 380,000 or so clones, roughly 90% of them present only once. Sequenced sample: peripheral blood. These receptors were obtained from a man aged 40-49 years with acute or convalescent COVID-19. Both conserved end residues are part of each CDR3. Fields, in order: CDR3 protein, CDR3 DNA, D gene, V gene, clone size, J gene. D genes are given only for firm matches. Clone size appears in some rows only: once, few, many, or a class for an expanded clone.

CASSWDQAGGAYEQYF	TGTGCCAGCAGTTGGGACCAGGCAGGGGGAGCCTACGAGCAGTACTTC	TRBD1	TRBV27	.	TRBJ2-7
CASSPIFPPDTEAFF	TGTGCCAGCTCACCAATTTTCCCCCCCGACACTGAAGCTTTCTTT	.	TRBV18	.	TRBJ1-1
CAISDGRGAETQYF	TGTGCCATCAGTGACGGCAGGGGAGCAGAGACCCAGTACTTC	.	TRBV10-3	.	TRBJ2-5
CASSSGGSQETQYF	TGTGCCAGCAGCTCCGGCGGTAGCCAAGAGACCCAGTACTTC	.	TRBV11-3	.	TRBJ2-5
CASSEGVRALNEKLFF	TGTGCCAGCAGTGAAGGTGTCAGGGCTCTTAATGAAAAACTGTTTTTT	.	TRBV2	.	TRBJ1-4
CASSSTSGLDEQYF	TGTGCCAGCAGTTCCACTAGCGGGTTAGACGAGCAGTACTTC	TRBD2	TRBV6-6	.	TRBJ2-7
CASSYVPSIEQFF	TGTGCCAGCAGTTACGTCCCTAGTATTGAGCAGTTCTTC	.	TRBV6-5	.	TRBJ2-1
CASSVAAGGGRAFFNEQFF	TGTGCCAGCAGCGTAGCTGCCGGCGGGGGGCGCGCCTTTTTCAATGAGCAGTTCTTC	TRBD2	TRBV9	.	TRBJ2-1
CASSSNRGDTEAFF	TGTGCCAGCAGCTCCAACAGGGGGGACACTGAAGCTTTCTTT	TRBD1	TRBV11-3	.	TRBJ1-1
CASSSTRDSEAFF	TGTGCCAGTAGTTCAACCAGGGACTCTGAAGCTTTCTTT	.	TRBV19	.	TRBJ1-1
CASSLGTSGGAKETQYF	TGTGCCAGCAGCTTAGGAACAAGCGGGGGGGCCAAAGAGACCCAGTACTTC	TRBD2	TRBV7-2	.	TRBJ2-5
CASSATGLGNNNEQFF	TGTGCCAGCAGCGCGACGGGACTAGGAAACAACAATGAGCAGTTCTTC	TRBD2	TRBV4-2	.	TRBJ2-1
CASSLDGGRETQYF	TGTGCCAGCAGCTTGGATGGGGGCCGGGAGACCCAGTACTTC	.	TRBV5-4	once	TRBJ2-5
CASSQEGGQNEQFF	TGTGCCAGCAGCCAAGAGGGCGGACAAAATGAGCAGTTCTTC	.	TRBV4-2	.	TRBJ2-1
CASSPGDRAPNEKLFF	TGTGCCAGCTCACCGGGGGACAGGGCGCCTAATGAAAAACTGTTTTTT	TRBD1	TRBV18	.	TRBJ1-4
CASSGQGYGYTF	TGTGCCAGCAGTGGCCAGGGCTATGGCTACACCTTC	.	TRBV25-1	once	TRBJ1-2
CASSFGRGFDQPQHF	TGTGCCAGCAGTTTTGGTAGGGGTTTCGATCAGCCCCAGCATTTT	.	TRBV27	.	TRBJ1-5
CASSIKGSGNTGELFF	TGTGCCAGTAGTATAAAGGGGTCAGGGAACACCGGGGAGCTGTTTTTT	.	TRBV19	.	TRBJ2-2
CASRDRGYSEAFF	TGTGCCAGCAGAGACAGGGGGTACTCTGAAGCTTTCTTT	TRBD1	TRBV28	.	TRBJ1-1
CASTDLGSTDTQYF	TGTGCCAGCACCGACTTAGGAAGCACAGATACGCAGTATTTT	.	TRBV9	.	TRBJ2-3
CASSIDTSSWNQPQHF	TGTGCCAGTAGTATAGACACCTCGAGCTGGAATCAGCCCCAGCATTTT	.	TRBV19	.	TRBJ1-5
CASSSLAKNIQYF	TGTGCCAGCAGCTCCTTAGCCAAAAACATTCAGTACTTC	.	TRBV28	.	TRBJ2-4
CASSWSGSYNEQFF	TGTGCCAGCAGTTGGAGCGGATCCTACAATGAGCAGTTCTTC	.	TRBV27	.	TRBJ2-1
CASSARTSNEKLFF	TGTGCCAGCAGCGCTCGGACATCTAATGAAAAACTGTTTTTT	.	TRBV7-2	.	TRBJ1-4
CASSLGTGMISGNTIYF	TGTGCCAGCAGCTTAGGAACAGGGATGATCTCTGGAAACACCATATATTTT	.	TRBV7-2	.	TRBJ1-3
CASSPPTGGITGELFF	TGCGCCAGCAGCCCCCCGACAGGGGGCATCACCGGGGAGCTGTTTTTT	TRBD1	TRBV5-1	.	TRBJ2-2
CACPGQGLSGYGYTF	TGTGCCTGCCCCGGACAGGGGCTATCGGGCTATGGCTACACCTTC	TRBD1	TRBV30	.	TRBJ1-2
CASSQGTSSRADTQYF	TGTGCCAGCAGCCAAGGGACTAGCTCTCGGGCAGATACGCAGTATTTT	TRBD2	TRBV4-2	.	TRBJ2-3
CASSLGQGLYEQYF	TGTGCCAGCAGTTTAGGGCAGGGACTTTACGAGCAGTACTTC	.	TRBV27	once	TRBJ2-7
CASSVGGGNSYEQYF	TGTGCCAGCAGCGTAGGCGGAGGCAACTCCTACGAGCAGTACTTC	.	TRBV9	.	TRBJ2-7
CASSIRTGTSNQPQHF	TGTGCCAGTAGTATAAGGACAGGGACAAGCAATCAGCCCCAGCATTTT	TRBD1	TRBV19	.	TRBJ1-5
CASSAHIPGQGRSYEQYF	TGTGCCAGCAGTGCACACATACCGGGACAGGGCAGGTCCTACGAGCAGTACTTC	TRBD1	TRBV27	.	TRBJ2-7
CASSPRTGGPFF	TGTGCCAGCTCACCACGAACAGGGGGCCCTTTCTTT	TRBD1	TRBV18	.	TRBJ1-1
CAWSQANTEAFF	TGTGCCTGGAGTCAGGCGAACACTGAAGCTTTCTTT	.	TRBV30	.	TRBJ1-1
CASSATSGGTSETQYF	TGTGCCAGCAGCGCAACTAGCGGCGGGACGTCGGAGACGCAGTATTTT	TRBD2	TRBV9	.	TRBJ2-3
CASSLVLGAGGAYEQYF	TGTGCCAGCAGCTTAGTCCTAGGGGCAGGGGGTGCCTACGAGCAGTACTTC	TRBD1	TRBV7-2	.	TRBJ2-7
CASSETGYTGELFF	TGTGCCAGCAGCGAGACAGGGTACACCGGGGAGCTGTTTTTT	TRBD1	TRBV11-2	once	TRBJ2-2
CASSPLGRDEKLFF	TGTGCCAGCTCACCCCTGGGCAGGGATGAAAAACTGTTTTTT	.	TRBV18	.	TRBJ1-4
CASSLYVSYEQYF	TGCGCCAGCAGCCTCTACGTCTCCTACGAGCAGTACTTC	.	TRBV4-1	.	TRBJ2-7
CASRISGNTGELFF	TGTGCCAGCAGAATAAGCGGGAACACCGGGGAGCTGTTTTTT	.	TRBV2	once	TRBJ2-2
CASSQYRGLGEKLFF	TGCGCCAGCAGCCAGTACAGGGGGCTGGGTGAAAAACTGTTTTTT	TRBD1	TRBV4-3	.	TRBJ1-4
CASSVGQVGQPQHF	TGTGCCAGCAGCGTGGGACAGGTCGGCCAGCCCCAGCATTTT	TRBD1	TRBV6-2/TRBV6-3	.	TRBJ1-5
CAISDRDRDGYTF	TGTGCCATCAGTGACAGGGATCGGGATGGCTACACCTTC	.	TRBV10-3	.	TRBJ1-2
CASSFGGRDTEAFF	TGCGCCAGCAGCTTCGGGGGACGTGACACTGAAGCTTTCTTT	.	TRBV5-1	.	TRBJ1-1
CASSALGTSNEKLFF	TGTGCCAGCAGCGCACTCGGGACATCTAATGAAAAACTGTTTTTT	.	TRBV9	once	TRBJ1-4
CANKDSAGNTIYF	TGTGCCAACAAGGACAGCGCCGGAAACACCATATATTTT	.	TRBV12-3/TRBV12-4	.	TRBJ1-3
CASSLSASAEAFF	TGTGCCAGCAGTTTATCGGCATCAGCTGAAGCTTTCTTT	.	TRBV27	.	TRBJ1-1
CASSYSAGEGYTF	TGTGCCAGCAGTTACTCGGCAGGGGAAGGCTACACCTTC	.	TRBV6-5	.	TRBJ1-2
CAIRLNWRSGETQYF	TGTGCCATCAGGTTAAATTGGCGGTCCGGGGAGACCCAGTACTTC	.	TRBV6-5	.	TRBJ2-5
CASKSDSSSGNTIYF	TGTGCCAGCAAATCCGACTCTTCCTCTGGAAACACCATATATTTT	.	TRBV28	.	TRBJ1-3
CASSDRDTSVANEKLFF	TGTGCCAGCAGCGACCGGGACACGTCCGTTGCTAATGAAAAACTGTTTTTT	.	TRBV9	.	TRBJ1-4
CASSQDARGAGGYTF	TGCGCCAGCAGCCAAGATGCCAGGGGGGCTGGTGGCTACACCTTC	TRBD1	TRBV4-3	.	TRBJ1-2
CASRSTTGGHTEAFF	TGTGCCAGCAGATCTACCACAGGGGGCCACACTGAAGCTTTCTTT	TRBD1	TRBV27	few	TRBJ1-1
CASSQDSPGYNSPLHF	TGTGCCAGCAGCCAAGATAGTCCAGGGTATAATTCACCCCTCCACTTT	.	TRBV4-2	.	TRBJ1-6